The 8 T cell receptor beta chains in this list originate from one sample, sequenced in a study of T cells in Graves' hyperthyroidism and ophthalmopathy. RNA transcripts were the template for amplifying TCR beta CDR3 regions. The TCR CDR3 was amplified in a first-round RT-PCR using the HTBI primer set. One entry per CDR3 protein results from TCRdb running MiXCR on the multiplex PCR reads. The repertoire holds about 770,000 distinct CDR3 sequences, with 18% as singletons. The sequencing input was blood. These receptors were obtained from a woman between 45 and 60 years old with Graves' hyperthyroidism that later progressed to Graves' ophthalmopathy.

This chain links TRBV14 with TRBJ2-1; TRBD2 agrees at 7 bases. Germline-derived CDR1 and CDR2 are SGHDN and FVKESK. This CDR3 region has 16 residues. V was pared by 0 bases and J by 5 bases, with 7 bases of the junction left unmatched. CDR3 in DNA: TGTGCCAGCAGCCAAGATCAATGGGGAGGGAACAATGAGCAGTTCTTC. The encoded protein is CASSQDQWGGNNEQFF.

This clonotype was recorded at least ten times. The chain carries TRBV20-1 and TRBJ1-2, with D perhaps TRBD1 (6 bases). V lost 7 bases, J lost 5 bases, and 14 bases lay in between. Germline V gene lookup returns CDR1 DFQATT and CDR2 SNEGSKA (reference sequence). This CDR3 spans 12 amino acids. The CDR3 spells CSVQTQGYGYTF. The CDR3 bases are TGCAGTGTTCAAACACAGGGTTATGGCTACACCTTC.

The chain combines TRBV3-1 with TRBJ1-2; D is unclear. Germline V gives CDR1 LGHDT, CDR2 YNNKEL (reference sequence). This CDR3 spans 15 amino acids. Trimming took 0 bases from V and 5 from J, leaving 13 bases between them. CDR3 residues: CASSQEDLSVYGYTF. The CDR3 DNA is TGTGCCAGCAGCCAAGAAGACCTCTCTGTTTATGGCTACACCTTC.

This clonotype was seen repeatedly, ten times or more. The chain employs TRBV2 and TRBJ2-2; 9 bases line up with TRBD1. The trim removed 6 bases at V and 5 bases at J, leaving 7 bases unmatched. This CDR3 has 15 amino acids. The germline V gene encodes CDR1 SNHLY and CDR2 FYNNEI. CDR3 amino acids: CASSKGQGRTGELFF. Here the CDR3 DNA reads TGTGCCAGCAGCAAGGGACAGGGTCGAACCGGGGAGCTGTTTTTT.

This clonotype came up many times. The V gene is TRBV5-6, the J gene TRBJ2-5; TRBD1 aligns across 12 bases. The V segment lost 0 bases and the J segment 5 bases; nucleotides outside the gene matches: 5. This CDR3 region has 16 residues. CDR1 and CDR2 from the germline V gene are SGHDT and YYEEEE. The CDR3 sequence is CASSLEGTGGDETQYF. DNA of the CDR3: TGTGCCAGCAGCTTGGAAGGGACAGGGGGCGATGAGACCCAGTACTTC.

This clonotype was observed at least ten times. The chain links TRBV14 to TRBJ2-3; D may be TRBD1 or TRBD2 (5 bases each). Trimming shortened V by 0 bases and J by 0 bases, and 13 bases separated the two germline ends. The CDR3 is made up of 17 amino acids. Germline assignment: CDR1 SGHDN and CDR2 FVKESK. The CDR3 nucleotides are TGTGCCAGCAGCCAAGATATGGCAGGGAGCAGCACAGATACGCAGTATTTT. Protein sequence: CASSQDMAGSSTDTQYF.

This clonotype was seen a few times. V is TRBV20-1 and J is TRBJ2-3, with 13 nucleotides matching TRBD2. Germline V lookup: CDR1 DFQATT, CDR2 SNEGSKA (reference sequence). The junction had 9 bases not matched to a gene; V was cut back by 3 bases and J by 3 bases. The CDR3 covers 17 residues. CDR3 nucleotides: TGCAGTGCTAGTGGGACTAGCGGGGCCTTTTGGACAGATACGCAGTATTTT. Translation gives CSASGTSGAFWTDTQYF.

On this clonotype: Just one base apart from a much larger clone, this may be a read error. The chain has TRBV3-1 and TRBJ1-4, with 7 bases matching TRBD1. The CDR3 covers 18 residues. Trimming at V came to 0 bases and at J to 10 bases, leaving 17 bases not matched to a gene. The germline V gene encodes CDR1 LGHDT and CDR2 YNNKEL (reference sequence). CDR3 loop: CASSQDVRAGGLAGKLFF. CDR3 bases: TGTGCCAGCAGCCAAGATGTAAGAGCAGGGGGACTTGCTGGAAAACTGTTTTTT. Using reference TRBV3-1 and TRBJ1-4 for the parts outside the CDR3, the full variable domain is DTAVSQTPKYLVTQMGNDKSIKCEQNLGHDTMYWYKQDSKKFLKIMFSYNNKELIINETVPNRFSPKSPDKAHLNLHINSLELGDSAVYFCASSQDVRAGGLAGKLFFGSGTQLSVL.